These T cell receptor beta chains were read from a single sample in a study of T cell responses to AZD1222 COVID-19 vaccine. Measured with immunoSEQ multiplex PCR; TCRdb has only the in-frame clones, and not every one. The sample has roughly 180,000 clones, just over 90% seen once. The sample consisted of peripheral blood, taken 28 days after the second AZD1222 dose. These TCRs come from an adult who received the AZD1222 COVID-19 vaccine. Each CDR3 is given with its conserved first and last residue. The order of the fields is CDR3 length, clone size, J gene, D gene, V gene, CDR3 DNA, CDR3 protein. The D gene is left open where the match is weak. Clone size, where shown, is once, few, many, or a class for clones that have expanded.

>12|few|TRBJ2-3|NA|TRBV11-2
TGTGCCAGCAGCTTAGTGACGGATACGCAGTATTTT
CASSLVTDTQYF
>14|NA|TRBJ1-5|NA|TRBV28
TGTGCCAGCAGTTCCCAGTTGGCAAATCAGCCCCAGCATTTT
CASSSQLANQPQHF
>15|NA|TRBJ1-1|NA|TRBV3-1/TRBV3-2
TGTGCCAGCAGCCAAGCTGGCAGGATTAACACTGAAGCTTTCTTT
CASSQAGRINTEAFF
>14|NA|TRBJ2-2|NA|TRBV27
TGTGCCAGCAGTTTAGGGCTAGCTACCGGGGAGCTGTTTTTT
CASSLGLATGELFF
>19|NA|TRBJ1-3|NA|TRBV9
TGTGCCAGCAGCGTAGACCCTAACAGGGACTTACTTGGTGGAAACACCATATATTTT
CASSVDPNRDLLGGNTIYF
>17|NA|TRBJ2-1|TRBD2|TRBV18
TGTGCCAGCTCACCCCTAACCGGGACTAGCGGAGACAATGAGCAGTTCTTC
CASSPLTGTSGDNEQFF
>14|NA|TRBJ1-2|TRBD1|TRBV30
TGTGCCTGGAGTTCCGGGACAGGGCACTATGGCTACACCTTC
CAWSSGTGHYGYTF
>14|NA|TRBJ2-1|NA|TRBV9
TGTGCCAGCAGCGTAGTAGGGGTTGACAATGAGCAGTTCTTC
CASSVVGVDNEQFF
>14|NA|TRBJ2-7|NA|TRBV24-1
TGTGCCACCAGTTTCAGAGACGGCGCCTACGAGCAGTACTTC
CATSFRDGAYEQYF
>19|NA|TRBJ1-4|TRBD1|TRBV7-8
TGTGCCAGCAGCTCACCCCCCCGGACAGGGGTTTCGCCCTCTGGGAAACTGTTTTTT
CASSSPPRTGVSPSGKLFF
>16|NA|TRBJ2-7|TRBD1|TRBV14
TGTGCCAGCAGCCAACTCCAGGGTCAGGGGGCGTACGAGCAGTACTTC
CASSQLQGQGAYEQYF
>10|NA|TRBJ1-2|NA|TRBV10-2
TGCGCCAGCATTGAAGAAGGCTACACCTTC
CASIEEGYTF
>15|NA|TRBJ1-4|TRBD1|TRBV4-1
TGCGCCAGCAGCCAAGCGGACAGGGGGCGGGAAAAACTGTTTTTT
CASSQADRGREKLFF
>18|NA|TRBJ2-5|TRBD2|TRBV12-5
TGTGCTAGTGGTTTGGGACTAGCGGGGGGCTTCTCCCAAGAGACCCAGTACTTC
CASGLGLAGGFSQETQYF
>15|NA|TRBJ1-2|NA|TRBV6-2/TRBV6-3
TGTGCCAGCAGTCGACTCGACAATCCGGGCTATGGCTACACCTTC
CASSRLDNPGYGYTF
>14|NA|TRBJ2-3|TRBD1|TRBV4-1
TGCGCCAGCAGCCCAGGGACAGGCCAAGATACGCAGTATTTT
CASSPGTGQDTQYF
>12|large|TRBJ1-2|NA|TRBV5-1
TGCGCCAGCAGCTGGGGGAAGGATGGCTACACCTTC
CASSWGKDGYTF
>15|NA|TRBJ1-4|NA|TRBV19
TGTGCCAGTAGTCCCACAGGGAGCTTAGAGGAAAAACTGTTTTTT
CASSPTGSLEEKLFF
>15|once|TRBJ2-6|NA|TRBV27
TGTGCCAGCAGTTCCTTGGGCTCTGGGGCCAACGTCCTGACTTTC
CASSSLGSGANVLTF
>14|NA|TRBJ1-1|NA|TRBV7-2
TGTGCCAGCAGCTTAGAATTTAGGACGTCTGAAGCTTTCTTT
CASSLEFRTSEAFF
>14|NA|TRBJ2-7|NA|TRBV27
TGTGCCAGCAGTTTATCGGGGCAAGCCTACGAGCAGTACTTC
CASSLSGQAYEQYF
>14|NA|TRBJ2-1|NA|TRBV18
TGTGCCAGCTCACCACCGGTCTTGGGGAATGAGCAGTTCTTC
CASSPPVLGNEQFF
>13|few|TRBJ2-2|NA|TRBV12-3/TRBV12-4
TGTGCCAGCAGTTTTGGGCTTTTCGGGGAGCTGTTTTTT
CASSFGLFGELFF
>16|NA|TRBJ2-7|NA|TRBV14
TGTGCCAGCAGCCAAGATTTAGCGGTCAACTCCTACGAGCAGTACTTC
CASSQDLAVNSYEQYF
>14|few|TRBJ2-7|TRBD2|TRBV7-9
TGTGCCAGCAGCCGACTGGGACTAGCAAAAGAGCAGTACTTC
CASSRLGLAKEQYF
>12|NA|TRBJ1-1|TRBD1|TRBV13
TGTGCCAGCAGCCCGAGACAGGGGAAAGCTTTCTTT
CASSPRQGKAFF
>14|NA|TRBJ1-2|NA|TRBV3-1/TRBV3-2
TGTGCCAGCAGCCAAGGGGGTCGGGGGCATGGCTACACCTTC
CASSQGGRGHGYTF
>14|NA|TRBJ2-3|NA|TRBV7-3
TGTGCCAGCAGCTTAGCACTAGCCGGAGATACGCAGTATTTT
CASSLALAGDTQYF
>14|NA|TRBJ2-7|TRBD2|TRBV5-1
TGCGCCAGCATGCCGACTAGCGGTTCCTACGAGCAGTACTTC
CASMPTSGSYEQYF
>16|NA|TRBJ2-1|TRBD1|TRBV4-1
TGCGCCAGCAGACCGATACAGGGGAGCTCCTACAATGAGCAGTTCTTC
CASRPIQGSSYNEQFF
>13|NA|TRBJ2-2|TRBD1|TRBV5-4
TGTGCCACCAGGGGGCAGGGCACCGGGGAGCTGTTTTTT
CATRGQGTGELFF
>14|NA|TRBJ2-5|TRBD1|TRBV5-1
TGCGCCAGCTCTATGGGACAGGGGGGAGAGACCCAGTACTTC
CASSMGQGGETQYF
>18|once|TRBJ2-1|TRBD2|TRBV18
TGTGCCAGCTCACCCTTCCGGACTAGCGGGGGGGGATACAATGAGCAGTTCTTC
CASSPFRTSGGGYNEQFF
>15|NA|TRBJ2-7|TRBD1|TRBV25-1
TGTGCCAGCAGTTCCATTGGGACAGGGAACTACGAGCAGTACTTC
CASSSIGTGNYEQYF
>15|NA|TRBJ2-1|TRBD1|TRBV5-1
TGCGCCAGCAGCTTGGAGGGACAGGGGGCCCATGAGCAGTTCTTC
CASSLEGQGAHEQFF
>15|NA|TRBJ1-4|NA|TRBV7-2
TGTGCCAGCAGCGCTACAGGGTCGAGTAGGGAAAAACTGTTTTTT
CASSATGSSREKLFF
>14|NA|TRBJ1-1|TRBD1|TRBV4-2
TGTGCCAGCAGCCGCACAGGGGGGGCGACTGAAGCTTTCTTT
CASSRTGGATEAFF
>18|NA|TRBJ1-1|NA|TRBV15
TGTGCCACCAGCAGAGTTGGAGGGAGAAGTAGAGGGAACACTGAAGCTTTCTTT
CATSRVGGRSRGNTEAFF
>14|NA|TRBJ1-1|NA|TRBV3-1/TRBV3-2
TGTGCCAGCAGCCATTTTCAGGGGAACACTGAAGCTTTCTTT
CASSHFQGNTEAFF